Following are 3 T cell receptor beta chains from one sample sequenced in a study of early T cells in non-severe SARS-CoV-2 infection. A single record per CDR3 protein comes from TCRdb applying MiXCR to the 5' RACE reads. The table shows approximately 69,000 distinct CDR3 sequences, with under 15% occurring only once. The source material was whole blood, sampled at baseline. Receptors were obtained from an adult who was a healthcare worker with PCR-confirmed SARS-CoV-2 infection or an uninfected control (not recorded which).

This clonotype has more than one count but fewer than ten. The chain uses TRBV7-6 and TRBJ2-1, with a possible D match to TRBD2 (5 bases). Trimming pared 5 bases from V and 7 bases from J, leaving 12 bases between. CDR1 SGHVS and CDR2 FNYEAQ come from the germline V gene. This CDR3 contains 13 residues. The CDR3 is CASSPRPGNEQFF. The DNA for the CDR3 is TGTGCCAGCAGCCCCCGACCGGGGAATGAGCAGTTCTTC.

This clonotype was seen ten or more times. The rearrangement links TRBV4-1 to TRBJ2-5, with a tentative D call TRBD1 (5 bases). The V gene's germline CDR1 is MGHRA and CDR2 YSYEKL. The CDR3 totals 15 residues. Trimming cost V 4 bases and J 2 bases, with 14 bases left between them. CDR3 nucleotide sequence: TGCGCCAGCAGCCTAGAGGACACTCTACAAGAGACCCAGTACTTC. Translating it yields CASSLEDTLQETQYF.

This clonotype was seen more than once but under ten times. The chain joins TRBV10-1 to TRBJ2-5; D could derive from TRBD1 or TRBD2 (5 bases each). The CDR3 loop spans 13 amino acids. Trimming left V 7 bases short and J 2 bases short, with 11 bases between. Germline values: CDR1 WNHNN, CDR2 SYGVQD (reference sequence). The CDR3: CASTRDLQETQYF. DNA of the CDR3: TGCGCCAGCACAAGGGACCTTCAAGAGACCCAGTACTTC.